The following is a TCR beta chain sequence with its context. Its cognate antigen has yet to be identified. The record has no base qualities; no much larger clone is one base away. Including cysteine and phenylalanine, the CDR3 has 14 amino acids. Of the read, only the CDR3 DNA is kept; its 42 bases are in frame from base 1. V is reduced by 0 bases and J by 8 bases, leaving a spacing of 10 bases between them. The germline V gene (reference sequence) yields SEHNR for CDR1 and FQNEAQ for CDR2. The data are from a study of long-term antiretroviral therapy in people with HIV (dated by TCRdb to between 2021 and 2024). Regarding the study in general: The earliest samples were collected approximately a decade before the 2015 WHO recommendation for immediate ART, a period when ART was typically delayed until CD4 counts fell. A retrospective serial study tested whether changes in peripheral blood TRB repertoire composition and diversity were associated with ART initiation and durable HIV suppression. A total of 150 to 200 cryopreserved PBMC samples were contributed to the cohort by 30 adults with confirmed HIV infection, with samples collected serially over a mean of roughly six years (range 1-12). No cross-contamination during QIAcube processing turned up in test extractions that ran a monoclonal T-cell line alongside about 35 polyclonal samples. Of the roughly 30 participants with HIV, fewer than twelve were female. General study outcomes and caveats: The samples span the years 2004 to 2017, and the ART regimens used may be less effective than current regimens. Because PBMC availability was limited, only the TCR beta chain was sequenced, with no alpha chain pairing. HIV repertoires had narrower CDR3 length ranges than controls, and the network structure suggested an antigen-experienced repertoire that shifted only slightly toward naive after ART. Expanded TRB clones identified before ART initiation dominated the repertoire at all time points, although this dominance fluctuated and declined in many PLHIV after ART. Unsorted PBMC were profiled instead of sorted CD4+ and CD8+ T cells because pre-ART samples had limited cell numbers. ART initiation was associated with a significant increase in TRB diversity, but diversity stayed significantly below transplant donor controls even after long-term ART. No data were available on ART adherence, viral resistance or therapy changes, limiting inferences about post-ART repertoire changes.

Inclusion was restricted to participants for whom at least one PBMC sample before ART initiation and at least two post-ART samples were available. All participants with HIV were treated in the United States of America. Before DNA extraction, cryopreserved samples of roughly 1-10 million PBMC were thawed and washed. At the time of the earliest PBMC sample for each participant with HIV, ages ranged from 23 to 54 years. PBMC samples were contributed by each participant from 1-4 timepoints before ART initiation and 2-8 timepoints after ART initiation, with a median of 7 samples. Serial HIV viral load, CD4+ T-cell count, ART history and demographic data were obtained for every participant. Using a Qiagen kit on a QIAcube, genomic DNA was extracted from unsorted PBMC, with samples processed in batches of 12. The immunoSEQ hsTCRB v3.0 assay was used at survey level resolution to sequence the TRB variable region. The targeted TRB sequencing depth was roughly 40,000-55,000 T-cell genomes per sample. TRB libraries were pooled and sequenced on an Illumina MiSeq using a v3 150-cycle kit. In the source study's methods: Repertoire analysis was run in R within a reproducible Nextflow workflow that covered QC, data transformation and analysis. LymphoSeq2, an R package for exploring AIRR-Seq data, was used to implement the custom analyses. A few samples that produced fewer than 5000 total TRB sequences were removed, so some 190 HIV repertoires were analyzed. Among the 180 to 200 retained HIV repertoires, under 65 were collected before ART initiation and around 130 after ART initiation. Repertoires were downsampled to 5000 TRB nucleotide sequences, and summary statistics were averaged over 100 downsampling iterations. TRB sequences were retained for analysis only if CDR3 regions of at least seven amino acids were present. Diversity was measured with a Shannon entropy-derived clonality score and the Gini coefficient. In repertoire networks, the top 5000 CDR3 amino acid sequences were linked whenever an edit distance of one separated two sequences. For TRB CDR3 amino acid sequences, antigen specificity groups and MHC restriction were predicted with GLIPH2. To flag known associations with CMV, EBV, HIV or tissue antigens, CDR3 amino acid sequences were compared against VDJdb and McPAS-TCR. Pre-ART, post-ART and control groups were compared with Wilcoxon signed-rank tests and Holm-Bonferroni correction. The table comes from immuneACCESS by way of TCRdb, which keeps in-frame sequences with V and J called. Part of the clones is missing from these tables; in studies checked, under half for an unresolved V gene and the rest for unknown reasons. The D gene and trimming were derived from the DNA, and the V and J assignments and clone size from that table. The sample table contains about 28,000 clones; only one count was recorded for 84% of them. The ten biggest clones cover around 6% of the sample.

The source material was unsorted PBMCs, sampled 0.4 years after starting antiretroviral therapy. The chain is encoded by TRBV7-9 joined to TRBJ1-4; possibly the D gene is TRBD1, per 5 matching bases. This TCR came from a young man with HIV. This receptor has the CDR3 CASSLAPGDEKLFF. The DNA sequence is as follows: TGTGCCAGCAGCTTAGCCCCGGGGGACGAAAAACTGTTTTTT.